This TCR beta chain is drawn from a study of blood T cell repertoires in COVID-19. Germline V gene data show CDR1 as MNHEY and CDR2 as SVGAGI. V shed 6 bases and J shed 1 base, with 12 bases lying between them. CDR3 length: 15 amino acids. The method was immunoSEQ multiplex PCR; TCRdb's version includes in-frame clones alone and lacks a portion of them. The sample records roughly 49,000 clones, over 80% being singletons. The chain has TRBV6-5 and TRBJ2-2; possibly TRBD2 for D (5 bases). The receptor comes from a man aged 40-55 years with acute or convalescent COVID-19. The specimen sequenced was peripheral blood. CDR3 coding DNA: TGTGCCAGCAGAGCAGTTCGGGGGAACACCGGGGAGCTGTTTTTT. Amino acids: CASRAVRGNTGELFF.